This record looks at one T cell receptor beta chain sequence and its context. The antigen it recognizes is unknown. Nothing much larger sits one base from this clone, and base qualities are not available. This specimen belongs to a study of cytotoxic CD8 clonotypes in ibrutinib-treated CLL (dated by TCRdb to the early 2020s). Study-level background: The cohort included about 15 treatment-naive and roughly 10 relapsed/refractory patients; 17 were IGHV unmutated. Of the approximately 87 participants in the trial, approximately 25 had longitudinal samples available. Every remission and progressive disease sample was obtained while ibrutinib was still being received by the patients. Partial responses were observed in roughly 24 patients and complete responses in 2; after a median follow-up of roughly 62 months, remission was maintained in around 14 patients and progression was observed in approximately 12. On average, each sample had 255,043 productive templates and more than 85,000 productive rearrangements. Cryopreserved peripheral blood mononuclear cells were collected at three points: before therapy, at response, and at either sustained remission or disease progression. Samples at response were collected after a median of roughly twelve months of treatment, with a range of about 6 to 40 months.

Taken from cysteine to phenylalanine, the CDR3 has 11 residues. Left in the record is the CDR3 DNA by itself, 33 bases read in frame from the first base. CDR1 SEHNR and CDR2 FQNEAQ are derived from the germline V gene (reference sequence). At the junction V is shortened by 4 bases and J by 1 base, with 1 base in between. A MiSeq instrument was used for deep resolution sequencing, which targeted depths ranging from 1 in 1 million up to 1 in 200,000 T cells, with coverage averaging 10x for each clonotype. The immunoSEQ hsTCRB Kit was used to generate the TCR beta libraries. On the study's bioinformatics: ImmunoSEQ Data Assistant and ImmunoSEQ Analyzer were used for data analysis, and V, D and J genes were assigned according to IMGT definitions. Clonality, which ranges from 0 to 1, was calculated by subtracting the normalized Shannon entropy of productive rearrangement frequencies from one. Only overrepresented clonotypes making up at least 0.05% of the repertoire of each patient were included in the public clonotype analysis. About twelve repertoires from age-matched healthy donors, obtained from immuneACCESS, served as clonality controls. Here the immuneACCESS table is served through TCRdb, limited to in-frame sequences with V and J called. Missing clones are a known gap in these copies; in checked studies unresolved V genes cover under half, and the rest lacks a known reason. The V and J calls and the clone size are those of that table, but D and trimming were determined from the DNA. Within this sample are 150,000 to 200,000 clones, with about 72% of them counted one time only. Together, the top ten hold around 15% of the sample.

Study-wide findings and limitations: Lymph node repertoires were not examined, and the timing of sampling was not matched between patients in sustained remission and those whose disease progressed. Baseline clonality was found to be higher than that of age-matched healthy donors and was strongly correlated with circulating CD8+ T-cell counts. Clonality rose at ibrutinib response, remained stable during sustained remission, and dropped back toward baseline at progression. Public clonotypes were found to be uncommon and were observed to contract or remain stable during treatment; the increase in clonality was shown to reflect expansion of private clonotypes at ibrutinib response.

What the time point label conveys for this sample: roughly 2 years on ibrutinib. For TCR beta library preparation, about 2.2 micrograms of genomic DNA was extracted from cryopreserved PBMCs. High-throughput TCR beta sequencing was performed on longitudinal blood samples from CLL patients receiving ibrutinib monotherapy. The patients took part in an open-label, single-center phase 2 trial of ibrutinib monotherapy. Here the chain combines TRBV7-9 and TRBJ1-1, with the D gene uncertain. This sequence originates from a human donor with chronic lymphocytic leukemia. The sequencing here drew on PBMCs, taken after 24 months of ibrutinib treatment. Here is the DNA: TGTGCCAGCAGCTGGAACACTGAAGCTTTCTTT. It codes for CASSWNTEAFF.